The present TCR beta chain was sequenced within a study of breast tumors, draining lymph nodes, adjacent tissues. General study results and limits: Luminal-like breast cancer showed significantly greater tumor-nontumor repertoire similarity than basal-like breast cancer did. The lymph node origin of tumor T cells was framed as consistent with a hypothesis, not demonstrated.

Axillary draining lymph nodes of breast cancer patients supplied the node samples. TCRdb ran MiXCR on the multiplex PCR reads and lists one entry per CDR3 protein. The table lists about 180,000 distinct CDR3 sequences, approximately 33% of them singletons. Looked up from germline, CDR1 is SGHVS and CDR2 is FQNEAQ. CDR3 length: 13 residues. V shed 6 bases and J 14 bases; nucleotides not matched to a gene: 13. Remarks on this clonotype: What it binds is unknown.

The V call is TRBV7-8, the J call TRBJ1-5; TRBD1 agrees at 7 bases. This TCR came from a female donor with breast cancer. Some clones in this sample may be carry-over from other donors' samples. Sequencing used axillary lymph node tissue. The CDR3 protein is CASSEGTAYHEHF. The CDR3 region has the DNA TGTGCCAGCAGTGAAGGGACAGCTTACCACGAGCATTTT.